Each of the 25 T cell receptor beta chains below was sequenced from the same sample in a study of CD8 T cells in ankylosing spondylitis. TCRdb reanalysed the 5' RACE reads using MiXCR and keeps one entry per CDR3 protein. The sample holds 130,000 or so distinct CDR3 sequences, about 6.5% seen once. Sequenced: blood, either unsorted or a sorted T cell fraction (not recorded which). The receptor set was obtained from a male donor with ankylosing spondylitis or in good health (not recorded which).

At least ten counts were recorded for this clonotype. The rearrangement links TRBV11-2 to TRBJ2-7; no clear D gene. The V gene lost 2 bases and the J gene lost 3 bases, with 11 bases spanning the gap. CDR1 and CDR2 (germline): SGHAT, FQNNGV. The CDR3 runs 14 residues. The CDR3 here is CASSLNERVYEQYF. In DNA, the CDR3 is TGTGCCAGCAGCTTAAACGAGCGCGTCTACGAGCAGTACTTC.

This clonotype appeared many times. The chain employs TRBV11-2 and TRBJ2-6, with 7 positions matching TRBD1. The CDR3 sequence is 18 residues long. Germline CDR1 and CDR2: SGHAT and FQNNGV. The J segment lost 1 base and the V segment lost 2 bases, leaving 8 bases of the junction unmatched. DNA of the CDR3: TGTGCCAGCAGCTTACCCCCGGGACAGAGATCTGGGGCCAACGTCCTGACTTTC. Translation: CASSLPPGQRSGANVLTF.

Many counts were recorded for this clonotype. The V gene is TRBV5-1, the J gene TRBJ2-3; TRBD2 matches 10 bases. The junction had 6 bases not matched to a gene; V was cut back by 4 bases and J by 7 bases. The CDR3 spans 14 residues. Germline values: CDR1 SGHRS, CDR2 YFSETQ. The CDR3 DNA reads as TGCGCCAGCAGCAGCGAACTAGCGGGGAATACGCAGTATTTT. It codes for CASSSELAGNTQYF.

At least ten counts were recorded for this clonotype. Here the CDR3 reads CSAPQTSGGPYEQYF. As DNA, the CDR3 is TGCAGTGCTCCCCAGACTAGCGGGGGACCCTACGAGCAGTACTTC. The genes are TRBV20-1 and TRBJ2-7; TRBD2 agrees at 12 bases. V dropped 5 bases and J dropped 2; count of bases not matched to a gene: 7. Germline CDR1 and CDR2: DFQATT and SNEGSKA (reference sequence). This CDR3 has 15 amino acids.

At least ten counts were recorded for this clonotype. The chain joins TRBV7-2 to TRBJ2-7; 8 nucleotides agree with TRBD1. The CDR3 contains 15 residues. The germline CDR1 and CDR2 sequences are SGHTA and FQGNSA. V shed 5 bases and J 3 bases; nucleotides not matched to a gene: 9. The CDR3 DNA reads TGTGCCAGCAGCCACTGGGACAGGTTGTTCTACGAGCAGTACTTC. Residues: CASSHWDRLFYEQYF.

The table lists this clonotype with many counts. The V call is TRBV5-1, the J call TRBJ1-1; the D gene is possibly TRBD1 (5 bases). CDR3 size: 14 residues. Germline-derived CDR1 and CDR2 are SGHRS and YFSETQ. Trimming pared 4 bases from V and 0 bases from J, leaving 10 bases between. The CDR3 coding sequence is TGCGCCAGCAGCATACAGGCTATGAACACTGAAGCTTTCTTT. It is translated as CASSIQAMNTEAFF.

This clonotype was counted at least ten times. The chain has TRBV5-1 and TRBJ2-7; D possibly corresponds to TRBD2 (5 bases). Germline V gene sequence: CDR1 SGHRS, CDR2 YFSETQ. The CDR3 totals 17 residues. With 6 bases removed from V and 2 bases from J, the gap between germline ends came to 24 bases. The CDR3 here is CASTPSLEALTPYEQYF. DNA for the CDR3: TGCGCCAGCACCCCATCACTAGAGGCCCTTACCCCCTACGAGCAGTACTTC.

This clonotype came up many times. The chain has TRBV5-1 and TRBJ2-3; D is possibly TRBD1 or TRBD2 (5 bases each). This CDR3 region has 15 residues. CDR1 is SGHRS and CDR2 is YFSETQ in the germline V gene. V lost 4 bases and J 1 base, leaving 13 bases between the germline ends. CDR3 region: CASSRGAEGTDTQYF. CDR3 DNA sequence: TGCGCCAGCAGCAGGGGAGCGGAAGGCACAGATACGCAGTATTTT. The variable domain in full, completed from reference TRBV5-1 and TRBJ2-3, reads KAGVTQTPRYLIKTRGQQVTLSCSPISGHRSVSWYQQTPGQGLQFLFEYFSETQRNKGNFPGRFSGRQFSNSRSEMNVSTLELGDSALYLCASSRGAEGTDTQYFGPGTRLTVL.

Many counts were recorded for this clonotype. The V and J genes are TRBV27 and TRBJ1-6; D gene unclear. V dropped 5 bases and J dropped 8 bases, with 13 bases sitting between them. Per germline, CDR1 MNHEY and CDR2 SMNVEV (reference sequence). This CDR3 is 14 amino acids long. CDR3 region: CASSRRIMDSPLHF. For the CDR3, the DNA is TGTGCCAGCAGTCGACGGATAATGGATTCACCCCTCCACTTT.

This clonotype was counted ten times or more. The chain links TRBV6-1 to TRBJ1-1; D might be TRBD1 (5 bases). Germline lookup yields CDR1 MNHNS and CDR2 SASEGT. This CDR3 region has 13 residues. V gave up 4 bases and J gave up 2 bases, with 8 bases separating them. The CDR3 is CASSAQENTEAFF. The DNA of the CDR3 is TGTGCCAGCAGTGCACAGGAAAACACTGAAGCTTTCTTT.

This clonotype showed up just a few times. The rearrangement uses TRBV5-1 and TRBJ2-3; 8 bases map to TRBD1. Germline V gene sequence: CDR1 SGHRS, CDR2 YFSETQ. J was trimmed by 0 bases and V by 4 bases; bases with no gene match: 7. The CDR3 has 16 residues. The chain's CDR3 is CASSLSTGGSTDTQYF. In nucleotides, the CDR3 is TGCGCCAGCAGCCTTAGCACAGGGGGAAGCACAGATACGCAGTATTTT.

This clonotype was seen many times. The chain employs TRBV10-3 and TRBJ2-7, with 10 positions matching TRBD2. The CDR3 has 16 residues. Trimming took 6 bases from V and 0 from J; bases not matched to a gene: 8. Looked up from germline, CDR1 is ENHRY and CDR2 is SYGVKD. For the CDR3, the DNA is TGTGCCATCAGCGAGGACCTAGCGGGGGTCTCCTACGAGCAGTACTTC. This gives the protein CAISEDLAGVSYEQYF.

This clonotype was picked up many times. The chain uses TRBV20-1 and TRBJ2-7, with D possibly matching TRBD2 (6 bases). Trimming removed 0 bases from V and 3 bases from J, with 12 bases in between. The CDR3 totals 14 residues. CDR1 is DFQATT and CDR2 is SNEGSKA in the germline V gene (reference sequence). The CDR3 sequence is CSAREGGELYEQYF. The CDR3 DNA reads as TGCAGTGCTAGAGAGGGCGGGGAGCTCTACGAGCAGTACTTC.

The table lists this clonotype with many counts. The chain is built from TRBV7-2 and TRBJ2-3, with 10 bases matching TRBD2. The V gene's germline CDR1 is SGHTA and CDR2 FQGNSA. The CDR3 runs to 15 residues. The junction had 1 base not matched to a gene; V was cut back by 2 bases and J by 2 bases. This chain's CDR3 is CASSLTSGITDTQYF. The CDR3 nucleotides read TGTGCCAGCAGCTTAACTAGCGGGATCACAGATACGCAGTATTTT.

The table lists this clonotype with many counts. The chain's CDR3 is CASIRGSGFYEQYF. For the CDR3, the DNA is TGTGCCAGCATCCGCGGCTCGGGGTTCTACGAGCAGTACTTC. This chain joins TRBV12-3 or TRBV12-4 and TRBJ2-7; TRBD2 might be the D (5 bases). V gave up 7 bases and J gave up 3 bases, with 16 bases separating them. CDR3 length: 14 residues.

This clonotype was detected only a few times. A much larger clone lies one base from this, so it may be a read error. The chain joins TRBV28 to TRBJ2-7; 9 bases match TRBD2. The CDR3 is 15 amino acids. The V gene end was trimmed by 8 bases and the J gene end by 5 bases; junction bases not matched to a gene: 13. Germline V gene sequence: CDR1 MDHEN, CDR2 SYDVKM. The CDR3 sequence is CASPIPAGGSHEQYF. The CDR3 nucleotides read TGTGCCAGCCCCATTCCGGCGGGAGGGAGCCACGAGCAGTACTTC.

This clonotype was recorded many times. The V call is TRBV14, the J call TRBJ1-2, with D perhaps matching TRBD1 (6 bases). CDR1 and CDR2 (germline): SGHDN, FVKESK. V was trimmed by 0 bases and J by 8 bases, leaving 13 bases between them. The CDR3 is 14 amino acids. This CDR3 is CASSQDLQGEGYTF. The CDR3 DNA is TGTGCCAGCAGCCAAGATTTACAGGGAGAAGGCTACACCTTC.

This clonotype was seen at least ten times. V is TRBV2 and J is TRBJ1-2, with a tentative D call TRBD1 (6 bases). The germline V gene encodes CDR1 SNHLY and CDR2 FYNNEI. V lost 0 bases and J 4 bases, leaving 12 bases between the germline ends. This CDR3 is built from 15 residues. The CDR3 region is CASSEATTGSYGYTF. The CDR3 bases are TGTGCCAGCAGTGAAGCCACCACAGGGAGCTATGGCTACACCTTC. The whole variable domain, remainder taken from reference TRBV2 and TRBJ1-2, is EPEVTQTPSHQVTQMGQEVILRCVPISNHLYFYWYRQILGQKVEFLVSFYNNEISEKSEIFDDQFSVERPDGSNFTLKIRSTKLEDSAMYFCASSEATTGSYGYTFGSGTRLTVV.

There are many counts of this clonotype. The gene calls are TRBV12-3 or TRBV12-4 and TRBJ1-4, with D unclear. V was pared by 8 bases and J by 7 bases, with 20 bases between. This CDR3 region has 15 residues. The CDR3: CASPGAKERSEKLFF. For the CDR3, the DNA is TGTGCCAGCCCGGGTGCCAAGGAGAGAAGTGAAAAACTGTTTTTT.

This clonotype was seen many times. The chain recombines TRBV29-1 with TRBJ2-2, with 10 bases identical to TRBD2. The CDR3 contains 17 residues. V was pared by 6 bases and J by 1 base, with 11 bases of the junction left unmatched. Germline V gene lookup returns CDR1 SQVTM and CDR2 ANQGSEA. For the CDR3, the DNA is TGCAGCGTCCCGGCCCTACTAGCGGGGATGAACACCGGGGAGCTGTTTTTT. It is translated as CSVPALLAGMNTGELFF.

This clonotype has a count of ten or more. The chain is built from TRBV30 and TRBJ2-5; D uncertain. The CDR3 spans 11 residues. The germline V and J ends were trimmed by 5 bases and 4 bases, with 8 bases remaining between them. Germline lookup yields CDR1 GTSNPN and CDR2 SVGIG (reference sequence). CDR3 sequence: CAWGPRETQYF. CDR3 DNA sequence: TGTGCCTGGGGCCCCCGAGAGACCCAGTACTTC.

This clonotype was detected ten times or more. J is TRBJ1-2 and V is TRBV29-1; D is unclear. V was clipped by 7 bases and J by 8 bases, with 14 bases between them. The germline V gene encodes CDR1 SQVTM and CDR2 ANQGSEA. This CDR3 region has 11 residues. This chain's CDR3 is CSDEGFGGYTF. CDR3 nucleotide sequence: TGCAGCGACGAGGGTTTCGGGGGCTACACCTTC.

This clonotype was counted ten times or more. V and J are TRBV15 and TRBJ2-2; no reliable D call. Trimming took 5 bases from V and 4 from J, leaving 8 bases between them. Germline V gene sequence: CDR1 LNHNV, CDR2 YYDKDF (reference sequence). This CDR3 is 13 amino acids long. In DNA, the CDR3 is TGTGCCACCAGCTCGCGCATCACCGGGGAGCTGTTTTTT. It is translated as CATSSRITGELFF.

This clonotype was seen many times. The chain couples TRBV19 to TRBJ2-2, with 7 bases fitting TRBD1. The CDR3 extends over 16 amino acids. Germline V lookup: CDR1 LNHDA, CDR2 SQIVND (reference sequence). Losses at the gene ends were 6 bases for V and 2 bases for J; bases not matched to a gene: 9. CDR3 coding DNA: TGTGCCAGTAGAGGGAACCGACAGGGAAACACCGGGGAGCTGTTTTTT. It codes for CASRGNRQGNTGELFF. Full variable domain (missing parts from reference TRBV19 and TRBJ2-2): DGGITQSPKYLFRKEGQNVTLSCEQNLNHDAMYWYRQDPGQGLRLIYYSQIVNDFQKGDIAEGYSVSREKKESFPLTVTSAQKNPTAFYLCASRGNRQGNTGELFFGEGSRLTVL.

This clonotype was found many times. The gene calls are TRBV28 and TRBJ2-2, with D uncertain. The CDR3 loop spans 12 amino acids. The germline gives CDR1 MDHEN, CDR2 SYDVKM. Trimming shortened V by 6 bases and J by 5 bases, and 7 bases separated the two germline ends. CDR3 nucleotide sequence: TGTGCCAGCAGGATCAGTACCGGGGAGCTGTTTTTT. It translates to CASRISTGELFF.